These 23 T cell receptor beta chains came from one sample sequenced in a study of beta chain features in type 1 diabetes. Regarding the study as a whole: In all four CD4+ subsets, TCRB CDR3 length was significantly, moderately reduced in type 1 diabetes.

The investigators reverse transcribed all of the isolated RNA, so they sequenced expressed TCRB transcripts. Produced via immunoSEQ multiplex PCR; TCRdb's table is partial and in-frame only. The profile shows 500,000 to 650,000 clones, 12% of them singletons. These TCRs' antigens remain unknown. Sequences were obtained from naive CD4+ T cells from blood. Receptors originate from a young man with type 1 diabetes.

J is TRBJ1-4 and V is TRBV6-5, with D possibly matching TRBD1 (5 bases). CDR1 and CDR2 (germline): MNHEY, SVGAGI. The CDR3 extends over 16 amino acids. V lost 2 bases to trimming and J lost 5 bases, with 15 bases between them. The CDR3: CASSYQGGGNNEKLFF. DNA for the CDR3: TGTGCCAGCAGTTACCAGGGAGGAGGAAACAATGAAAAACTGTTTTTT.

This clone was counted between two and nine times. This chain connects TRBV29-1 to TRBJ1-2; 8 bases agree with TRBD1. V shed 3 bases and J 12 bases; nucleotides not matched to a gene: 9. This CDR3 has 12 amino acids. CDR1 and CDR2 from the germline V gene are SQVTM and ANQGSEA. The CDR3 protein is CSVDEGGTGDTF. CDR3 sequence (DNA): TGCAGCGTTGATGAAGGCGGGACAGGAGACACCTTC.

This clone was picked up a small number of times. The gene calls are TRBV7-9 and TRBJ2-3; D may correspond to TRBD1 or TRBD2 (5 bases each). This CDR3 is built from 13 residues. The germline CDR1 and CDR2 sequences are SEHNR and FQNEAQ (reference sequence). Trimming shortened V by 5 bases and J by 6 bases, and 12 bases separated the two germline ends. Written as DNA, the CDR3 is TGTGCCAGCAGCCCGGGGCCGCGGGATACGCAGTATTTT. Translation gives CASSPGPRDTQYF.

This clone was observed a few times. The chain recombines TRBV7-8 with TRBJ2-4, with 12 bases that match TRBD2. J gave up 0 bases and V 7 bases, and 10 bases lay outside the gene matches. Germline V gene sequence: CDR1 SGHVS, CDR2 FQNEAQ. This CDR3 comprises 18 residues. The CDR3 region is CASTQLAGGLLAKNIQYF. The CDR3 region has the DNA TGTGCCAGCACCCAACTAGCGGGGGGCCTTCTAGCCAAAAACATTCAGTACTTC.

The genes are TRBV27 and TRBJ1-4; 7 nucleotides agree with TRBD1. This CDR3 contains 15 residues. The V and J ends lost 6 bases and 3 bases, in that order; junction bases with no gene match: 7. The germline V gene has CDR1 MNHEY and CDR2 SMNVEV (reference sequence). The CDR3 here is CASSATGRANEKLFF. The CDR3 bases are TGTGCCAGCAGCGCGACAGGGAGGGCTAATGAAAAACTGTTTTTT. Drawing the rest from reference TRBV27 and TRBJ1-4, the complete variable domain is EAQVTQNPRYLITVTGKKLTVTCSQNMNHEYMSWYRQDPGLGLRQIYYSMNVEVTDKGDVPEGYKVSRKEKRNFPLILESPSPNQTSLYFCASSATGRANEKLFFGSGTQLSVL.

The V and J genes are TRBV4-3 and TRBJ2-1, with a weak D call TRBD2 (6 bases). The CDR3 extends over 19 amino acids. V lost 0 bases to trimming and J lost 2 bases, with 20 bases between them. Germline assignment: CDR1 LGHNA and CDR2 YSLEER. This chain's CDR3 is CASSQDLGNKAGPYNEQFF. The CDR3 nucleotides read TGCGCCAGCAGCCAAGATCTCGGCAATAAGGCGGGGCCCTACAATGAGCAGTTCTTC.

V and J are TRBV5-6 and TRBJ2-5; 8 bases agree with TRBD1. The germline CDR1 and CDR2 sequences are SGHDT and YYEEEE. CDR3 length: 14 amino acids. Unmatched junction bases numbered 3, after V lost 3 bases and J lost 2 bases. The DNA of the CDR3 is TGTGCCAGCAGCTCAGGACAGGGACAAGAGACCCAGTACTTC. The encoded protein is CASSSGQGQETQYF.

In this sample, this clone turned up a few times. V is TRBV7-8 and J is TRBJ2-7, with 8 positions matching TRBD1. Trimming cost V 3 bases and J 2 bases; bases outside gene matches: 12. CDR1 SGHVS and CDR2 FQNEAQ come from the germline V gene. The CDR3 consists of 17 residues. CDR3 sequence reads: CASSFSTLGTGTYEQYF. CDR3 DNA sequence: TGTGCCAGCAGCTTTTCCACTCTAGGGACAGGAACCTACGAGCAGTACTTC. The full variable domain, with the rest looked up from reference TRBV7-8 and TRBJ2-7, is GAGVSQSPRYKVAKRGQDVALRCDPISGHVSLFWYQQALGQGPEFLTYFQNEAQLDKSGLPSDRFFAERPEGSVSTLKIQRTQQEDSAVYLCASSFSTLGTGTYEQYFGPGTRLTVT.

The chain joins TRBV5-1 to TRBJ1-3; D is unresolved. Trimming left V 4 bases short and J 0 bases short, with 11 bases between. Germline V gene sequence: CDR1 SGHRS, CDR2 YFSETQ. There are 15 residues in the CDR3. In DNA form, the CDR3 reads TGCGCCAGCAGCCGCGACGGCCACTCTGGAAACACCATATATTTT. Its protein product is CASSRDGHSGNTIYF.

This clone showed up just a few times. The J gene is TRBJ1-2, the V gene TRBV25-1, with TRBD1 matching over 11 bases. Trimming removed 2 bases from V and 8 bases from J; junction bases left unmatched: 13. The CDR3 consists of 17 residues. Germline V gene data show CDR1 as MGHDK and CDR2 as SYGVNS. CDR3 residues: CASSEIGTGGTLQGYTF. CDR3 nucleotide sequence: TGTGCCAGCAGTGAAATAGGGACAGGGGGGACGCTTCAAGGCTACACCTTC.

This clone has more than one count but fewer than ten. The chain employs TRBV7-8 and TRBJ2-5, with D possibly being TRBD2 (5 bases). CDR1 and CDR2 (germline): SGHVS, FQNEAQ. The CDR3 runs to 16 residues. With 5 bases removed from V and 5 bases from J, the gap between germline ends came to 21 bases. Here the CDR3 reads CASSRNDPARGETQYF. The CDR3 DNA follows: TGTGCCAGCAGCCGCAATGACCCGGCCAGAGGGGAGACCCAGTACTTC.

This chain joins TRBV6-6 and TRBJ1-1; D remains unclear. Germline-derived CDR1 and CDR2 are MNHNY and SVGAGI (reference sequence). The V end was cut by 7 bases, the J end by 0 bases, with 9 bases between. The CDR3 sequence is 13 residues long. The CDR3 coding sequence is TGTGCCAGCAATACAGCCCTGAACACTGAAGCTTTCTTT. This sequence encodes CASNTALNTEAFF.

The chain uses TRBV6-4 and TRBJ1-2; D uncertain. V was cut by 2 bases and J by 2 bases, with 3 bases left in between. Germline CDR1 is MRHNA and CDR2 is SNTAGT. The CDR3 loop spans 12 amino acids. CDR3 residues: CASSDDNYGYTF. In nucleotides, the CDR3 is TGTGCCAGCAGTGACGACAACTATGGCTACACCTTC.

This clone was counted only a few times. The chain has TRBV5-1 and TRBJ2-3; 7 bases are a match to TRBD2. In germline, CDR1 is SGHRS, CDR2 YFSETQ. The CDR3 contains 16 residues. V lost 0 bases and J lost 2; bases outside the gene matches: 6. The CDR3 reads CASSLGGTTLTDTQYF. In nucleotides, the CDR3 is TGCGCCAGCAGCTTGGGAGGGACTACCCTCACAGATACGCAGTATTTT.

This clone was recorded a few times. Other DNA sequences in the sample encode the same CDR3. The gene calls are TRBV30 and TRBJ1-4; 9 nucleotides align to TRBD1. Germline CDR1 GTSNPN, CDR2 SVGIG (reference sequence). The CDR3 runs 14 residues. V dropped 4 bases and J dropped 3; count of bases not matched to a gene: 3. CDR3 sequence: CAWTRTGANEKLFF. CDR3 bases: TGTGCCTGGACCAGGACAGGGGCTAATGAAAAACTGTTTTTT.

The genes are TRBV4-2 and TRBJ1-1; D unresolved. Germline-derived CDR1 and CDR2 are LGHNA and YNFKEQ. This CDR3 spans 12 amino acids. V was clipped by 7 bases and J by 4 bases, with 10 bases between them. CDR3 protein: CASTNPLTEAFF. As DNA, the CDR3 is TGTGCCAGCACCAACCCCCTCACTGAAGCTTTCTTT.

This chain links TRBV7-2 with TRBJ2-5; TRBD1 aligns across 8 bases. Per germline, CDR1 SGHTA and CDR2 FQGNSA. The CDR3 is 15 residues long. Trimming at V came to 5 bases and at J to 2 bases, leaving 7 bases not matched to a gene. CDR3 bases: TGTGCCAGCAGCGCCAGACAGGGGACACAAGAGACCCAGTACTTC. It codes for CASSARQGTQETQYF.

The chain employs TRBV11-2 and TRBJ2-5; 11 nucleotides line up with TRBD1. The CDR3 spans 16 residues. Germline CDR1 reads SGHAT; CDR2 reads FQNNGV. V lost 5 bases and J lost 2; bases outside the gene matches: 7. The CDR3: CASSPLGTGGQETQYF. CDR3 nucleotides: TGTGCCAGCAGCCCACTTGGGACAGGGGGACAAGAGACCCAGTACTTC.

The gene calls are TRBV6-5 and TRBJ2-7; 10 nucleotides align to TRBD2. This CDR3 has 15 residues. Germline CDR1 and CDR2: MNHEY and SVGAGI. Unmatched junction bases numbered 4, after V lost 2 bases and J lost 3 bases. The CDR3 DNA reads as TGTGCCAGCAGTTACGGGTCTAGCGGGGGCTACGAGCAGTACTTC. Residues: CASSYGSSGGYEQYF.

This clone was counted at least ten times. V and J are TRBV7-9 and TRBJ2-7; tentative D call: TRBD1 (6 bases). The germline V gene has CDR1 SEHNR and CDR2 FQNEAQ (reference sequence). V was cut by 0 bases and J by 7 bases, with 16 bases left in between. This CDR3 has 15 residues. The DNA for the CDR3 is TGTGCCAGCAGCTTAGCGTCAGGGGTGCTGGGAGAGCAGTACTTC. Encoded protein: CASSLASGVLGEQYF.

V gene TRBV7-2 combines with J gene TRBJ2-7, with D unclear. Germline V gives CDR1 SGHTA, CDR2 FQGNSA. Trimming left V 6 bases short and J 2 bases short, with 17 bases between. This CDR3 comprises 15 residues. CDR3 residues: CASSPGVAATYEQYF. The CDR3 nucleotides read TGTGCCAGCAGTCCAGGTGTCGCAGCTACCTACGAGCAGTACTTC.

This clone was detected a few times. The CDR3 DNA reads TGTGCCAGTGAGAGTGCGGGGGGCGTCTCCTACGAGCAGTACTTC. Translated, it gives CASESAGGVSYEQYF. The chain employs TRBV28 and TRBJ2-7; TRBD2 matches at 8 bases. The ends lost 9 bases at V and 0 bases at J; junction bases unmatched: 10. Looked up from germline, CDR1 is MDHEN and CDR2 is SYDVKM. This CDR3 has 15 residues. Combining the CDR3 with reference TRBV28 and TRBJ2-7 gives the whole variable domain DVKVTQSSRYLVKRTGEKVFLECVQDMDHENMFWYRQDPGLGLRLIYFSYDVKMKEKGDIPEGYSVSREKKERFSLILESASTNQTSMYLCASESAGGVSYEQYFGPGTRLTVT.

This clone was recorded a few times. V gene TRBV18 combines with J gene TRBJ2-3, with 9 bases aligning to TRBD2. The V gene's germline CDR1 is KGHSH and CDR2 LQKENI. V was pared by 0 bases and J by 1 base, with 5 bases of the junction left unmatched. This CDR3 contains 17 residues. The chain's CDR3 is CASSPPNKRGGTDTQYF. The CDR3 DNA sequence: TGTGCCAGCTCACCACCGAACAAGCGGGGGGGCACAGATACGCAGTATTTT.